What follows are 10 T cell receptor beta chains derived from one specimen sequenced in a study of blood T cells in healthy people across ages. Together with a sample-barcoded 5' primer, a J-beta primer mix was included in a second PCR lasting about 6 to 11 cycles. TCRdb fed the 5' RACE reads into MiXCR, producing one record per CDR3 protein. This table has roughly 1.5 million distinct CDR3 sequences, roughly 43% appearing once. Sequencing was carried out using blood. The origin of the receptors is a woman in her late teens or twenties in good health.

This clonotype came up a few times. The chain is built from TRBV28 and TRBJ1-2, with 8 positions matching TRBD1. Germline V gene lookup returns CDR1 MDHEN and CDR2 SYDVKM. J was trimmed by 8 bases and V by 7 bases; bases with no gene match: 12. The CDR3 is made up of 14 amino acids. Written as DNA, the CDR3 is TGTGCCAGCACCAGACAGGGGTCCTTCGCCGGCTACACCTTC. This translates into CASTRQGSFAGYTF.

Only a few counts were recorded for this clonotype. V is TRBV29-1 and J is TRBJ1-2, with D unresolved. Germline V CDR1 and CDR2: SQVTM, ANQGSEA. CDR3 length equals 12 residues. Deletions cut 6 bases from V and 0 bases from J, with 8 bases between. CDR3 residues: CSVTRPNYGYTF. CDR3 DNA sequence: TGCAGCGTGACGCGCCCTAACTATGGCTACACCTTC.

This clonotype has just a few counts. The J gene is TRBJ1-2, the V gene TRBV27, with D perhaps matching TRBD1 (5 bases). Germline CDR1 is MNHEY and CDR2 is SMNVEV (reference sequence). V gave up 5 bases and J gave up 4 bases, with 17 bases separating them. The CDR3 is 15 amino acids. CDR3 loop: CASSAGGGYGYGYTF. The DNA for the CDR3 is TGTGCCAGCAGTGCTGGGGGGGGGTACGGCTATGGCTACACCTTC.

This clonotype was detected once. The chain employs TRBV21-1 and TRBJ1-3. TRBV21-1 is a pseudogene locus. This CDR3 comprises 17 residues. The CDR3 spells CASSKADGYRTGNTIYF. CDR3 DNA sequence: TGTGCCAGCAGCAAAGCGGACGGATATAGGACTGGAAACACCATATATTTT.

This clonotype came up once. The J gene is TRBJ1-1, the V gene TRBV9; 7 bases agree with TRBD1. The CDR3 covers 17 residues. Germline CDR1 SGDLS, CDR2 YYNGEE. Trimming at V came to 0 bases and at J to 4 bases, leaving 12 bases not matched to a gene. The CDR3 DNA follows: TGTGCCAGCAGCGTAGTAGCGAACCCCAGGGGGGCCACTGAAGCTTTCTTT. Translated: CASSVVANPRGATEAFF.

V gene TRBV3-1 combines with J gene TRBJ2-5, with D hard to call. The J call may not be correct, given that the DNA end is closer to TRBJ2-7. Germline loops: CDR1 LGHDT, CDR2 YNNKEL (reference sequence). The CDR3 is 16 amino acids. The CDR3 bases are TGTGCCAGCAGCCAAGATGTGACACAGCTTCTCCGCGAGCAGTACTTC. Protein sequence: CASSQDVTQLLREQYF.

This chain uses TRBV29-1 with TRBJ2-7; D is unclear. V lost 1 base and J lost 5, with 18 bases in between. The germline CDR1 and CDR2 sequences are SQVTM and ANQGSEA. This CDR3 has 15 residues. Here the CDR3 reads CSVEGVTGFSDEQYF. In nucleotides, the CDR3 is TGCAGCGTTGAAGGGGTTACCGGGTTTTCAGACGAGCAGTACTTC.

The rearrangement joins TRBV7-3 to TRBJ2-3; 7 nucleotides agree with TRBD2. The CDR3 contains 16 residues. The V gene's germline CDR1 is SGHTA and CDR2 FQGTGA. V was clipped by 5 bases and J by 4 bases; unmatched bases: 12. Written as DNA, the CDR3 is TGTGCCAGCAGCCCCAGGTCGGGGGGATCCTCAGATACGCAGTATTTT. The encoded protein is CASSPRSGGSSDTQYF.

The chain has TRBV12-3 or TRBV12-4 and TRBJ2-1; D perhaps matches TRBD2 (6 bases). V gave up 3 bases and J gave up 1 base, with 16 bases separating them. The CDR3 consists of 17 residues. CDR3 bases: TGTGCCAGCAGTTTCAGGTGGCGGGGCCCGTCCTACAATGAGCAGTTCTTC. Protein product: CASSFRWRGPSYNEQFF.

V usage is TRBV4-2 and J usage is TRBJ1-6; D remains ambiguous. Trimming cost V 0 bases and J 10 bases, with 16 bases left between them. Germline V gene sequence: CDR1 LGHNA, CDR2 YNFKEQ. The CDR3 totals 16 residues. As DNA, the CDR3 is TGTGCCAGCAGCCAAGAGGCCTACCTGGTCGAGTCACCCCTCCACTTT. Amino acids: CASSQEAYLVESPLHF.